These 19 T cell receptor beta chains were sequenced from one sample in a study of blood T cell repertoires in COVID-19. Sequencing was performed with immunoSEQ multiplex PCR; in TCRdb, only in-frame clones are kept and a portion is missing. Here the sample spans approximately 250,000 clones, approximately 86% being singletons. The sequencing sample was made of peripheral blood. All receptors come from a man aged 40-49 years with active or convalescent COVID-19.

V usage is TRBV6-5 and J usage is TRBJ2-5; D might be TRBD2 (8 bases). The CDR3 has 14 amino acids. Trimming removed 6 bases from V and 5 bases from J, with 16 bases in between. Per the germline V gene, CDR1 is MNHEY and CDR2 is SVGAGI. CDR3 protein: CASRAPGGGETQYF. The CDR3 nucleotides read TGTGCCAGCAGGGCCCCGGGAGGGGGCGAGACCCAGTACTTC.

This chain uses TRBV7-9 with TRBJ1-5, with D perhaps matching TRBD1 (5 bases). CDR1 and CDR2 (germline): SEHNR, FQNEAQ (reference sequence). The CDR3 covers 17 residues. V dropped 1 base and J dropped 5 bases, with 18 bases sitting between them. The CDR3 sequence: CASSLVTGGGIDQPQHF. In DNA form, the CDR3 reads TGTGCCAGCAGCTTAGTGACTGGGGGAGGTATCGATCAGCCCCAGCATTTT.

The chain uses TRBV9 and TRBJ2-2; tentatively, D is TRBD1 (5 bases). CDR3 length: 16 amino acids. Trimming removed 6 bases at V and 0 bases at J, with 15 bases between. Germline V gene sequence: CDR1 SGDLS, CDR2 YYNGEE. CDR3 sequence reads: CASTLRDRPNTGELFF. In DNA form, the CDR3 reads TGTGCCAGCACCCTTCGAGACAGACCGAACACCGGGGAGCTGTTTTTT.

The chain recombines TRBV4-2 with TRBJ1-6; D is ambiguous. Germline V CDR1 and CDR2: LGHNA, YNFKEQ. V dropped 4 bases and J dropped 9 bases, with 13 bases sitting between them. The CDR3 sequence is 14 residues long. CDR3 residues: CASSRGSRGSPLHF. CDR3 bases: TGTGCCAGCAGCCGCGGGTCCCGGGGTTCACCCCTCCACTTT.

The CDR3 bases are TGTGCCAGCAGTTTATCCCAGGACTATGGCTACACCTTC. Its protein product is CASSLSQDYGYTF. The gene calls are TRBV28 and TRBJ1-2; D ambiguous. CDR1 is MDHEN, CDR2 SYDVKM, per germline. V was trimmed by 1 base and J by 3 bases, leaving 6 bases between them. The CDR3 extends over 13 amino acids.

The chain uses TRBV28 and TRBJ2-6; the match to TRBD1 covers 7 bases. The CDR3 runs to 19 residues. V shed 6 bases and J 0 bases; nucleotides not matched to a gene: 14. CDR1 is MDHEN and CDR2 is SYDVKM in the germline V gene. CDR3 sequence reads: CASSSLRDRSISGANVLTF. CDR3 nucleotide sequence: TGTGCCAGCAGCTCCCTTCGGGACAGATCGATCTCTGGGGCCAACGTCCTGACTTTC.

This clone was counted between two and nine times. The gene calls are TRBV9 and TRBJ1-3; D is possibly TRBD1 (5 bases). The V and J ends lost 0 bases and 4 bases respectively, with 17 bases between them. The CDR3 runs to 17 residues. CDR1 and CDR2 (germline): SGDLS, YYNGEE. The CDR3 spells CASSVGGLGLRGNTIYF. CDR3 DNA: TGTGCCAGCAGCGTAGGGGGACTTGGCTTGCGAGGAAACACCATATATTTT.

The chain combines TRBV5-4 with TRBJ2-1; TRBD1 is a possible D gene (5 bases). CDR3 length: 15 residues. From germline, CDR1 is SGHNT and CDR2 YYREEE (reference sequence). Trimming cost V 4 bases and J 1 base, with 12 bases left between them. CDR3 protein: CASSLQGWSYNEQFF. CDR3 nucleotides: TGTGCCAGCAGCCTCCAGGGTTGGTCCTACAATGAGCAGTTCTTC.

The table lists this clone with a few counts. The CDR3 sequence: CASTPTGQGVQPQHF. The CDR3 DNA reads TGTGCCAGCACCCCGACAGGACAGGGGGTGCAGCCCCAGCATTTT. The chain combines TRBV27 with TRBJ1-5; 10 nucleotides agree with TRBD1. The CDR3 runs to 15 residues. Germline loops: CDR1 MNHEY, CDR2 SMNVEV (reference sequence). V shed 7 bases and J 7 bases; nucleotides not matched to a gene: 10.

This clone was observed at least ten times. The V gene is TRBV19, the J gene TRBJ1-5, with D perhaps matching TRBD1 (6 bases). CDR1 is LNHDA and CDR2 is SQIVND in the germline V gene (reference sequence). The V end was cut by 10 bases, the J end by 7 bases, with 23 bases between. This CDR3 is built from 15 residues. The CDR3 sequence is CATDARRGRWQPQHF. The DNA for the CDR3 is TGTGCCACCGACGCCCGCAGGGGCAGGTGGCAGCCCCAGCATTTT. The full variable domain, rest sourced from reference TRBV19 and TRBJ1-5, is DGGITQSPKYLFRKEGQNVTLSCEQNLNHDAMYWYRQDPGQGLRLIYYSQIVNDFQKGDIAEGYSVSREKKESFPLTVTSAQKNPTAFYLCATDARRGRWQPQHFGDGTRLSIL.

The CDR3 region is CASRKGQGAQLGETQYF. CDR3 in DNA: TGTGCCAGCAGAAAGGGACAGGGGGCGCAATTAGGAGAGACCCAGTACTTC. The rearrangement uses TRBV7-9 and TRBJ2-5; 12 bases agree with TRBD1. V lost 6 bases and J lost 4; bases outside the gene matches: 12. Germline V gene data show CDR1 as SEHNR and CDR2 as FQNEAQ (reference sequence). This CDR3 has 17 amino acids. Full variable domain (missing parts from reference TRBV7-9 and TRBJ2-5): DTGVSQNPRHKITKRGQNVTFRCDPISEHNRLYWYRQTLGQGPEFLTYFQNEAQLEKSRLLSDRFSAERPKGSFSTLEIQRTEQGDSAMYLCASRKGQGAQLGETQYFGPGTRLLVL.

The rearrangement links TRBV18 to TRBJ1-5; D is unclear. The CDR3 has 15 residues. Trimming took off 6 bases at V and 7 bases at J, with 19 bases between the two ends. CDR1 and CDR2 (germline): KGHSH, LQKENI. The CDR3: CASSDSVSPHQPQHF. DNA of the CDR3: TGTGCCAGCTCCGATAGCGTTAGCCCCCACCAGCCCCAGCATTTT. Full variable domain (remainder filled in from reference TRBV18 and TRBJ1-5): NAGVMQNPRHLVRRRGQEARLRCSPMKGHSHVYWYRQLPEEGLKFMVYLQKENIIDESGMPKERFSAEFPKEGPSILRIQQVVRGDSAAYFCASSDSVSPHQPQHFGDGTRLSIL.

The J gene is TRBJ2-1, the V gene TRBV18; 13 positions agree with TRBD2. V shed 2 bases and J 8 bases; nucleotides not matched to a gene: 6. Germline assignment: CDR1 KGHSH and CDR2 LQKENI. The CDR3 is 16 residues long. CDR3 region: CASSPRTSGRVDEQFF. CDR3 DNA: TGTGCCAGCTCACCAAGGACTAGCGGGAGAGTTGATGAGCAGTTCTTC.

The rearrangement uses TRBV19 and TRBJ2-5; 11 bases fit TRBD1. The CDR3 spans 15 residues. CDR1 is LNHDA, CDR2 SQIVND, per germline (reference sequence). J was trimmed by 5 bases and V by 4 bases; bases with no gene match: 6. This chain's CDR3 is CASSKGQGAGETQYF. DNA for the CDR3: TGTGCCAGTAGTAAAGGACAGGGGGCGGGGGAGACCCAGTACTTC.

The gene calls are TRBV28 and TRBJ1-4, with no clear D. The CDR3 consists of 12 residues. The V end was cut by 7 bases, the J end by 8 bases, with 11 bases between. The germline gives CDR1 MDHEN, CDR2 SYDVKM. The CDR3 region is CASTTSIEKLFF. The CDR3 DNA reads as TGTGCCAGCACCACGAGCATAGAAAAACTGTTTTTT.

This chain joins TRBV6-6 and TRBJ2-1; 7 nucleotides line up with TRBD1. CDR3 length: 14 residues. Germline V gene lookup returns CDR1 MNHNY and CDR2 SVGAGI (reference sequence). V shed 6 bases, J shed 5 bases, and the junction held 7 bases outside the gene matches. The CDR3 is CASRTGAENNEQFF. For the CDR3, the DNA is TGTGCCAGCAGAACAGGGGCCGAAAACAATGAGCAGTTCTTC.

V and J are TRBV28 and TRBJ1-2, with D tentatively TRBD1 (6 bases). Germline V lookup: CDR1 MDHEN, CDR2 SYDVKM. V lost 8 bases and J 2 bases, leaving 12 bases between the germline ends. This CDR3 spans 13 amino acids. The CDR3 DNA follows: TGTGCCAGCTCCCCGGACAGCAACTATGGCTACACCTTC. Its protein product is CASSPDSNYGYTF.

The rearrangement joins TRBV11-2 to TRBJ1-1; 7 bases are shared with TRBD1. This CDR3 has 15 residues. The ends lost 4 bases at V and 1 base at J; junction bases unmatched: 6. Germline assignment: CDR1 SGHAT and CDR2 FQNNGV. The CDR3, as DNA: TGTGCCAGCAGCTCTCGGACAGGCCCGAACACTGAAGCTTTCTTT. As protein: CASSSRTGPNTEAFF.

V and J are TRBV11-2 and TRBJ2-2, with TRBD1 matching over 10 bases. Per the germline V gene, CDR1 is SGHAT and CDR2 is FQNNGV. The CDR3 has 14 residues. V dropped 5 bases and J dropped 6; count of bases not matched to a gene: 3. The CDR3 loop reads CASSPDRGPGELFF. The CDR3 coding sequence is TGTGCCAGCAGCCCCGACAGGGGGCCCGGGGAGCTGTTTTTT.